A single sample is the source of the 10 T cell receptor beta chains below, sequenced in a study of blood T cells in healthy people across ages. Together with a sample-barcoded 5' primer, a J-beta primer mix was included in a second PCR lasting roughly 6 to 12 cycles. TCRdb reanalysed the 5' RACE reads using MiXCR and keeps one entry per CDR3 protein. The sample carries 1.2 million to 1.5 million distinct CDR3 sequences, approximately 42% recorded once. What was sequenced was blood. The receptors come from a woman between 18 and 29 years old in good health.

This clonotype came up a few times. The V gene is TRBV4-2, the J gene TRBJ2-3; maybe TRBD2 (6 bases). V lost 0 bases, J lost 8 bases, and 9 bases lay in between. Per the germline V gene, CDR1 is LGHNA and CDR2 is YNFKEQ. The CDR3 extends over 13 amino acids. In DNA form, the CDR3 reads TGTGCCAGCAGCCAAGATACGACTAGTACGCAGTATTTT. Encoded protein: CASSQDTTSTQYF.

The V call is TRBV12-3 or TRBV12-4, the J call TRBJ2-1; unclear D gene. The CDR3 runs 12 residues. V shed 7 bases and J shed 9 bases, with 13 bases lying between them. This chain's CDR3 is CASTSGGAEQFF. The CDR3 DNA follows: TGTGCCAGCACCTCCGGCGGTGCTGAGCAGTTCTTC.

As for this clonotype: One base away lies a much larger clone, so this may be a sequencing read error. The chain links TRBV3-1 to TRBJ2-5; D may be TRBD2 (6 bases). The CDR3 is made up of 13 amino acids. Germline V lookup: CDR1 LGHDT, CDR2 YNNKEL (reference sequence). The V end was cut by 8 bases, the J end by 1 base, with 11 bases between. The CDR3: CASGGDLQETQYF. DNA of the CDR3: TGTGCCAGCGGCGGGGACCTCCAAGAGACCCAGTACTTC.

The J gene is TRBJ1-5, the V gene TRBV4-2; 10 bases match TRBD1. Unmatched junction bases numbered 5, after V lost 4 bases and J lost 5 bases. The CDR3 sequence is 15 residues long. Looked up from germline, CDR1 is LGHNA and CDR2 is YNFKEQ. The CDR3 DNA reads TGTGCCAGCAGCCCAGGGACAGGGGTCGATCAGCCCCAGCATTTT. Its translation is CASSPGTGVDQPQHF.

This clonotype was observed a handful of times. V and J are TRBV7-7 and TRBJ1-1; 8 nucleotides agree with TRBD1. The trim removed 2 bases at V and 4 bases at J, leaving 9 bases unmatched. The CDR3 is 16 residues long. Germline V gives CDR1 SSHAT, CDR2 FNYEAQ (reference sequence). The CDR3 spells CASSLLAGGAGTEAFF. Written as DNA, the CDR3 is TGTGCCAGCAGCTTATTAGCAGGGGGCGCGGGCACTGAAGCTTTCTTT.

This rearrangement joins TRBV6-5 to TRBJ2-1; the match to TRBD1 covers 7 bases. With V trimmed by 8 bases and J by 4 bases, 8 bases remained unmatched. Germline V gene sequence: CDR1 MNHEY, CDR2 SVGAGI. The CDR3 is made up of 14 amino acids. CDR3 residues: CASGRDSLYNEQFF. Written as DNA, the CDR3 is TGTGCCAGCGGCCGGGACAGCCTATACAATGAGCAGTTCTTC.

The gene calls are TRBV6-1 and TRBJ1-2, with D perhaps TRBD1 (5 bases). V was clipped by 7 bases and J by 0 bases, with 15 bases between them. Germline CDR1 MNHNS, CDR2 SASEGT. This CDR3 spans 15 amino acids. This CDR3 reads CASNPSTAANYGYTF. The CDR3 DNA reads as TGTGCCAGCAACCCTTCGACAGCAGCTAACTATGGCTACACCTTC.

This rearrangement joins TRBV12-3 or TRBV12-4 to TRBJ2-7, with 8 bases matching TRBD2. V dropped 6 bases and J dropped 6; count of bases not matched to a gene: 7. This CDR3 has 13 amino acids. CDR3 coding DNA: TGTGCCAGCAGCGGGGACGGGACTAGCGAGCAGTACTTC. This sequence encodes CASSGDGTSEQYF.

This clonotype was found many times. This chain connects TRBV10-3 to TRBJ2-3, with 9 bases lining up with TRBD1. This CDR3 has 15 residues. Germline CDR1 and CDR2: ENHRY and SYGVKD. V lost 6 bases, J lost 6 bases, and 10 bases stayed unmatched. The CDR3 protein is CAIRPGTGKMDTQYF. The CDR3 DNA reads TGTGCCATCAGACCCGGGACAGGGAAGATGGATACGCAGTATTTT.

The J gene is TRBJ2-1, the V gene TRBV10-3, with D possibly matching TRBD1 (6 bases). There are 16 residues in the CDR3. Germline V gene lookup returns CDR1 ENHRY and CDR2 SYGVKD. The V and J ends lost 0 bases and 8 bases respectively, with 17 bases between them. The CDR3 here is CAISESQGIVFDEQFF. The CDR3 coding sequence is TGTGCCATCAGTGAGTCGCAGGGGATTGTCTTTGATGAGCAGTTCTTC.